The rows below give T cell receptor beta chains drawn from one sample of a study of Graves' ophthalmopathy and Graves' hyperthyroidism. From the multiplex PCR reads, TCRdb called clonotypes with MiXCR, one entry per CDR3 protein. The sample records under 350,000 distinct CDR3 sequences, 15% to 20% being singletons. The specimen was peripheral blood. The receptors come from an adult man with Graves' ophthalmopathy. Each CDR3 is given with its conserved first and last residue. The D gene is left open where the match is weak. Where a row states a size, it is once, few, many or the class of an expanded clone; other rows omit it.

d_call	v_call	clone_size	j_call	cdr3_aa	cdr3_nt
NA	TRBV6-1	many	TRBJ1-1	CASTRGGVGTEAFF	TGTGCCAGCACTAGGGGAGGTGTGGGCACTGAAGCTTTCTTT
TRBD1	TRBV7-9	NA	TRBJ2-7	CASSWDRGRGEQYF	TGTGCCAGCAGCTGGGACAGGGGCAGAGGCGAGCAGTACTTC
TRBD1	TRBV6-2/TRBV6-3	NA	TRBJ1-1	CASISPTGLNTEAFF	TGTGCCAGCATTTCACCGACAGGGTTGAACACTGAAGCTTTCTTT
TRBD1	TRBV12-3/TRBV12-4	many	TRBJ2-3	CASSLAGGPADTQYF	TGTGCCAGCAGTTTAGCAGGGGGCCCGGCAGATACGCAGTATTTT
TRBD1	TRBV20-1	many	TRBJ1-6	CSARPGQAFSPLHF	TGCAGTGCTCGGCCGGGACAGGCCTTTTCACCCCTCCACTTT
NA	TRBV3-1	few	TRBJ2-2	CASSQSITGELFF	TGTGCCAGCAGCCAATCGATCACCGGGGAGCTGTTTTTT
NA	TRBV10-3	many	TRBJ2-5	CAISDFQETQYF	TGTGCCATCAGTGACTTCCAAGAGACCCAGTACTTC
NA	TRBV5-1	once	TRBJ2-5	CASSYGSKGETQYF	TGCGCCAGCAGCTACGGGTCTAAAGGGGAGACCCAGTACTTC
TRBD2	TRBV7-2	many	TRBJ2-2	CASSPTGTSLSGELFF	TGTGCCAGCAGCCCGACCGGGACTAGCTTGTCCGGGGAGCTGTTTTTT
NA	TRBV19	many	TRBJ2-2	CASSIHEQATGELFF	TGTGCCAGTAGTATTCATGAGCAGGCCACCGGGGAGCTGTTTTTT
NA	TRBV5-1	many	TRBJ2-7	CASSLENGFRPFEQYF	TGCGCCAGCAGCTTGGAGAACGGGTTTCGACCCTTCGAGCAGTACTTC
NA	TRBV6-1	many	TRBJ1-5	CASAVGIHSNQPQHF	TGTGCCAGCGCCGTGGGCATTCATAGCAATCAGCCCCAGCATTTT
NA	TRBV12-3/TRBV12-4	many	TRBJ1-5	CASSPFRNQPQHF	TGTGCCAGCAGTCCCTTCCGCAATCAGCCCCAGCATTTT
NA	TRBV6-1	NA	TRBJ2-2	CASSKKRTDLGGELFF	TGTGCCAGCAGTAAAAAAAGGACAGACCTGGGCGGGGAGCTGTTTTTT
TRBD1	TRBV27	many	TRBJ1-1	CASSPRTGNTMNTEAFF	TGTGCCAGCAGTCCCCGGACAGGGAACACAATGAACACTGAAGCTTTCTTT
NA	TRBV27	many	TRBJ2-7	CASVGRGYEQYF	TGTGCCAGCGTAGGAAGGGGTTACGAGCAGTACTTC
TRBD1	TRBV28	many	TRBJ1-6	CASSWGQYNSPLHF	TGTGCCAGCAGTTGGGGACAGTATAATTCACCCCTCCACTTT
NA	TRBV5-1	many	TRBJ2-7	CASSWGTSGSYEQYF	TGCGCCAGCAGCTGGGGGACTTCCGGCTCCTACGAGCAGTACTTC
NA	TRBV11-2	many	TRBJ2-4	CASSNPTSTGDIQYF	TGTGCCAGCAGCAACCCAACTAGCACGGGAGACATTCAGTACTTC
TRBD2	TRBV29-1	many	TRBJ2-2	CSVEAGGLVSGELFF	TGCAGCGTAGAAGCGGGGGGCCTTGTGAGCGGGGAGCTGTTTTTT
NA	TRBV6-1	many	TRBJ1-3	CASSEISGRTPSGNTIYF	TGTGCCAGCAGTGAAATTTCAGGCAGGACGCCCTCTGGAAACACCATATATTTT
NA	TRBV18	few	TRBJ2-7	CASSRKQPEPVIYEQYF	TGTGCCAGCTCAAGAAAGCAGCCGGAACCCGTAATCTACGAGCAGTACTTC
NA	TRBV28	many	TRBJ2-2	CASSPWSANTGELFF	TGTGCCAGCAGTCCCTGGAGCGCGAACACCGGGGAGCTGTTTTTT
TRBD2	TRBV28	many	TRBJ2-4	CASSPRQGGGLAKNIQYF	TGTGCCAGCAGCCCGAGGCAGGGCGGGGGGTTAGCCAAAAACATTCAGTACTTC
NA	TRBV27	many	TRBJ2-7	CASSLKSESSYEQYF	TGTGCCAGCAGTTTAAAAAGCGAGAGCTCCTACGAGCAGTACTTC
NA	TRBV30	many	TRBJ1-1	CARERGSYTEAFF	TGTGCCCGAGAGCGGGGGTCTTACACTGAAGCTTTCTTT
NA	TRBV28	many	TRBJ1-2	CASSLGSTNRYTF	TGTGCCAGCAGTTTGGGTTCTACTAATCGCTACACCTTC
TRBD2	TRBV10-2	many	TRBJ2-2	CASLGKDTTSGWTGELFF	TGCGCCAGCCTCGGGAAAGACACGACTAGCGGGTGGACCGGGGAGCTGTTTTTT
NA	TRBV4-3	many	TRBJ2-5	CASSQDGTGTGETQYF	TGCGCCAGCAGCCAAGATGGGACGGGGACTGGAGAGACCCAGTACTTC
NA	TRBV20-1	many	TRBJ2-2	CSAADGSNTGELFF	TGCAGTGCCGCGGACGGCTCGAACACCGGGGAGCTGTTTTTT
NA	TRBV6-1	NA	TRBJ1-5	CASIIGLGNQPQHF	TGTGCCAGCATCATAGGGTTGGGCAATCAGCCCCAGCATTTT
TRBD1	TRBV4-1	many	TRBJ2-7	CASSLVVGQLSYEQYF	TGCGCCAGCAGCCTCGTTGTGGGACAGCTTTCCTACGAGCAGTACTTC
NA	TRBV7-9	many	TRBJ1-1	CASSLDIGGNTEAFF	TGTGCCAGCAGCTTAGATATCGGAGGGAACACTGAAGCTTTCTTT
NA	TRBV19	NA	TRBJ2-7	CASSIGWSYEQYF	TGTGCCAGTAGTATCGGTTGGAGTTACGAGCAGTACTTC
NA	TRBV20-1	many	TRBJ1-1	CSASRDSRTNTEAFF	TGCAGTGCCAGTAGGGATTCCCGAACGAACACTGAAGCTTTCTTT
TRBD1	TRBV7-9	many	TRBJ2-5	CASSKDRGIWETQYF	TGTGCCAGCAGCAAAGACAGGGGAATTTGGGAGACCCAGTACTTC
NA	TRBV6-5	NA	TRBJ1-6	CASSYLGTAGPSSPLHF	TGTGCCAGCAGTTACCTCGGGACGGCCGGGCCGAGTTCACCCCTCCACTTT
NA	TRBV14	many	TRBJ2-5	CASSTDRLATQYF	TGTGCCAGCAGCACCGACAGACTTGCGACCCAGTACTTC
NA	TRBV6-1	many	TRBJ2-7	CASSEQGFGEQYF	TGTGCCAGCAGTGAACAGGGATTTGGCGAGCAGTACTTC
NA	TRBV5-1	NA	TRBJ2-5	CASRLDSQETQYF	TGCGCCAGCAGGCTGGACAGCCAAGAGACCCAGTACTTC
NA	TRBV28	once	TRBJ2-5	CASSLPGGAGETQYF	TGTGCCAGCAGCCTACCTGGGGGGGCGGGGGAGACCCAGTACTTC
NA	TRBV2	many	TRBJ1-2	CASSLTGNKNYGYTF	TGTGCCAGCAGTTTGACAGGCAACAAGAACTATGGCTACACCTTC
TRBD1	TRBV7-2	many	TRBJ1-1	CASSLAQGATEAFF	TGTGCCAGCAGCTTAGCGCAGGGGGCCACTGAAGCTTTCTTT
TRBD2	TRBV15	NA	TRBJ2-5	CATSLAGVEETQYF	TGTGCCACCAGCCTAGCGGGAGTGGAAGAGACCCAGTACTTC
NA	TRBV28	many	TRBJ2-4	CASSFRDRGNIQYF	TGTGCCAGCAGCTTCCGGGACCGGGGAAACATTCAGTACTTC
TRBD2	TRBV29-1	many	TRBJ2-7	CSVVLLTAGGNSYEQYF	TGCAGCGTGGTACTACTTACAGCGGGGGGAAACTCCTACGAGCAGTACTTC
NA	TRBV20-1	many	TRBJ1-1	CSITARNF	TGCAGCATTACAGCTCGCAACTTT
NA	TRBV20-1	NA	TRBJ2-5	CSANNFRGVSETQYF	TGCAGTGCCAATAATTTCAGGGGGGTCAGTGAGACTCAGTACTTC
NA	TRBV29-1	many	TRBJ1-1	CSVPRGRGDNEAFF	TGCAGCGTGCCCCGGGGGCGCGGGGATAATGAAGCTTTCTTT
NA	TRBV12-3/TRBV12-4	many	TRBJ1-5	CASRLQGADQPQHF	TGTGCCAGCAGACTACAGGGTGCGGATCAGCCCCAGCATTTT
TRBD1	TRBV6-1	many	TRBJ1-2	CASSRTGAHGYTF	TGTGCCAGCAGCCGAACAGGGGCCCATGGCTACACCTTC
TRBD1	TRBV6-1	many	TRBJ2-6	CASIPGQGAWGANVLTF	TGTGCCAGCATTCCCGGTCAGGGGGCATGGGGGGCCAACGTCCTGACTTTC
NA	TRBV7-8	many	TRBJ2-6	CASSLVWGDGANVLTF	TGTGCCAGCAGCTTAGTATGGGGGGATGGGGCCAACGTCCTGACTTTC
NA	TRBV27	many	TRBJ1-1	CASAGPPGTEAFF	TGTGCCAGTGCGGGACCCCCAGGCACTGAAGCTTTCTTT
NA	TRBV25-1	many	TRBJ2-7	CASRNSNSYEQYF	TGTGCCAGCAGGAACAGCAATTCCTACGAGCAGTACTTC
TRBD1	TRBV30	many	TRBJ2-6	CAWRRQGVWANVLTF	TGTGCCTGGAGAAGACAGGGGGTCTGGGCCAACGTCCTGACTTTC
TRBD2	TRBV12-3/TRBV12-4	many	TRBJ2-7	CASSPLAGFSEQYF	TGTGCCAGCAGTCCTCTAGCGGGGTTTTCCGAGCAGTACTTC
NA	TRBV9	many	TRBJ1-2	CASSLILGQGGYTF	TGTGCCAGCAGCCTCATATTGGGGCAGGGTGGCTACACCTTC
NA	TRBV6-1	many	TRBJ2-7	CASLRDRSSYEQYF	TGTGCCAGCCTCCGGGACCGCTCGTCCTACGAGCAGTACTTC
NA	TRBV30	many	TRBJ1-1	CAWSKAGSVNTEAFF	TGTGCCTGGTCCAAGGCGGGGTCGGTGAACACTGAAGCTTTCTTT